These T cell receptor beta chains were read from a single sample in a study of CD8+ T cells in alopecia areata. Measured with immunoSEQ multiplex PCR; TCRdb has only the in-frame clones, and not every one. This table has 65,000 to 95,000 clones, around 54% appearing once. The sample consisted of NKG2D-high CD8+ T cells sorted from blood. The receptors here all came from a human donor with alopecia areata. Each CDR3 is given without its conserved first and last residue. The order of the fields is J gene, V gene, CDR3 protein.

>TRBJ1-2|TRBV4-1
ASSLPSGDGYT
>TRBJ2-5|TRBV10-2
ASTSSGGFQETQY
>TRBJ2-7|TRBV28
ATRDISYEQY
>TRBJ2-7|TRBV11-2
ASSLARGEFPYEQY
>TRBJ1-5|TRBV23-1
AKSIHSNQPQH
>TRBJ2-2|TRBV29-1
SASEGGGELF
>TRBJ1-2|TRBV4-1
ASSQVGGGGGYT
>TRBJ1-6|TRBV2
ASSLGQFSPLH
>TRBJ2-7|TRBV29-1
SVEEGRQQY
>TRBJ2-1|TRBV27
ASSSLTEQF
>TRBJ1-2|TRBV29-1
SVGGLGGYT
>TRBJ1-2|TRBV5-4
ASSLWGQGAYGYT
>TRBJ1-1|TRBV13
ASREGGTGLRTEAF
>TRBJ2-2|TRBV9
ASSTSGGNTGELF
>TRBJ2-1|TRBV7-2
ASSHTNLGNEQF
>TRBJ1-1|TRBV27
ASRTRTGKAF
>TRBJ2-7|TRBV5-4
ASSFVSGGNSYEQY
>TRBJ2-5|TRBV29-1
SVEDYHGRETQY
>TRBJ1-1|TRBV18
ASSPKGTEAF
>TRBJ1-1|TRBV23-1
ASSQSRSGNTEAF
>TRBJ2-3|TRBV29-1
SVTGGVTDTQY
>NA|TRBV29-1
SVEAAGTSSYEQY
>TRBJ2-5|TRBV5-4
ASSWDRQETQY
>TRBJ1-2|TRBV27
ASSFRGSNYGYT
>TRBJ2-7|TRBV4-1
ASSQDDGSSYEQY
>TRBJ2-5|TRBV7-9
ASSLGLGDTQY
>TRBJ1-4|TRBV29-1
SASGTATTTNEKLF
>TRBJ2-1|TRBV9
ASSRGGQEF
>TRBJ2-7|TRBV5-6
ASSLAGAGQYEQY
>TRBJ2-1|TRBV14
ASSQGVSGGTYNEQF
>TRBJ2-1|TRBV14
ASSQGTSGGLYNEQF
>TRBJ2-3|TRBV5-1
ASSGDYTQY
>TRBJ1-2|TRBV9
ASSVAGGLGGYT
>TRBJ1-1|TRBV10-2
ASREGQMNTEAF
>TRBJ1-1|TRBV29-1
SVVSSQGETEAF
>TRBJ2-5|TRBV7-2
ASSLSRELQETQY
>TRBJ1-2|TRBV6-5
ASSYYWGHGYT